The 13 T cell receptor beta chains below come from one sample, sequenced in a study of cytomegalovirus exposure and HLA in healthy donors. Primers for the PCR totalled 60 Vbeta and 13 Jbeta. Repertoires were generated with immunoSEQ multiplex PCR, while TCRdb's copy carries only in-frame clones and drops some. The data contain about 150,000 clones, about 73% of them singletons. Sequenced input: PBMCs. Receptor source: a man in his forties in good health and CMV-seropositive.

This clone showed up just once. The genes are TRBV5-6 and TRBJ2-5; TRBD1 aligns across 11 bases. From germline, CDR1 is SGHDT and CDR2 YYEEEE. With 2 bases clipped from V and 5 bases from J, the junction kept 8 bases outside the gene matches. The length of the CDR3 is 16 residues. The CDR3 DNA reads TGTGCCAGCAGCTTCTACGGACAGGGGGCTAAGGAGACCCAGTACTTC. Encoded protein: CASSFYGQGAKETQYF. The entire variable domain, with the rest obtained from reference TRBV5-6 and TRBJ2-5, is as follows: DAGVTQSPTHLIKTRGQQVTLRCSPKSGHDTVSWYQQALGQGPQFIFQYYEEEERQRGNFPDRFSGHQFPNYSSELNVNALLLGDSALYLCASSFYGQGAKETQYFGPGTRLLVL.

The DNA of the CDR3 is TGCGCCAGCAGCCCGACCCGGGACAGGGGCTTCAATGAGCAGTTCTTC. Protein: CASSPTRDRGFNEQFF. V and J are TRBV5-1 and TRBJ2-1; 10 bases map to TRBD1. Germline V gene lookup returns CDR1 SGHRS and CDR2 YFSETQ. The CDR3 consists of 16 residues. The trim removed 4 bases at V and 6 bases at J, leaving 10 bases unmatched. The variable domain in full, with the rest retrieved from reference TRBV5-1 and TRBJ2-1, is KAGVTQTPRYLIKTRGQQVTLSCSPISGHRSVSWYQQTPGQGLQFLFEYFSETQRNKGNFPGRFSGRQFSNSRSEMNVSTLELGDSALYLCASSPTRDRGFNEQFFGPGTRLTVL.

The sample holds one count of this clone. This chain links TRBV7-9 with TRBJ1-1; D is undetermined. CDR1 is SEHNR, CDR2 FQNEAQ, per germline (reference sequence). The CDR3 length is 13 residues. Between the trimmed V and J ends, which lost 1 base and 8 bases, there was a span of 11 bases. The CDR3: CASSLDENAEAFF. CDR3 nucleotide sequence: TGTGCCAGCAGCTTAGACGAGAACGCCGAAGCTTTCTTT.

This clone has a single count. CDR3 nucleotides: TGTGCCAGCAGCGCCACATCCAGGTCGTATGGCTACACCTTC. Translation: CASSATSRSYGYTF. The chain carries TRBV9 and TRBJ1-2; D is undetermined. There are 14 residues in the CDR3. Per germline, CDR1 SGDLS and CDR2 YYNGEE. Between the trimmed V and J ends, which lost 3 bases and 5 bases, there was a span of 14 bases.

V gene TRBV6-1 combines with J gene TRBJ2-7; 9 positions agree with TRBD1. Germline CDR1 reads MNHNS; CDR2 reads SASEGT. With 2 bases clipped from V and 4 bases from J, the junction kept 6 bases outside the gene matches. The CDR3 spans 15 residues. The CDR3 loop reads CASSEIGTGYYEQYF. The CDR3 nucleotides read TGTGCCAGCAGTGAAATCGGGACAGGGTATTACGAGCAGTACTTC.

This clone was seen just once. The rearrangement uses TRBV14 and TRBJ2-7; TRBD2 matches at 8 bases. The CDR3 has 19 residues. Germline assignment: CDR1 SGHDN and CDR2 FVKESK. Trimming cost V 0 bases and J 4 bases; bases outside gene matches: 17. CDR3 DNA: TGTGCCAGCAGCCAAGACCTAGGTCAGGCCGGGAGGGCAGTGTACGAGCAGTACTTC. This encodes CASSQDLGQAGRAVYEQYF.

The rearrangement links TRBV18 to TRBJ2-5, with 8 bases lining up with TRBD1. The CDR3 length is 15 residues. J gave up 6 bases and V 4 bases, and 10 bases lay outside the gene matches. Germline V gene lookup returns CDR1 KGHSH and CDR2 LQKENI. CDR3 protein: CASSLRQGLIKTQYF. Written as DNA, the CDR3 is TGTGCCAGCTCACTTCGACAGGGGCTGATAAAGACCCAGTACTTC.

The CDR3 loop reads CASSLQAGAGNEQFF. For the CDR3, the DNA is TGTGCCAGCAGCCTGCAAGCGGGAGCAGGGAATGAGCAGTTCTTC. The gene calls are TRBV7-2 and TRBJ2-1; 8 bases match TRBD2. The CDR3 consists of 15 residues. V shed 5 bases and J 7 bases; nucleotides not matched to a gene: 10. CDR1 is SGHTA and CDR2 is FQGNSA in the germline V gene.

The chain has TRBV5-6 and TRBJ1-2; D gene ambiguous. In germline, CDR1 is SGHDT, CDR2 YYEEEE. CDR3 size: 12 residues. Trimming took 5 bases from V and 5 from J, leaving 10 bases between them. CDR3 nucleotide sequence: TGTGCCAGCAGTCCTGGGAGTTATGGCTACACCTTC. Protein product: CASSPGSYGYTF.

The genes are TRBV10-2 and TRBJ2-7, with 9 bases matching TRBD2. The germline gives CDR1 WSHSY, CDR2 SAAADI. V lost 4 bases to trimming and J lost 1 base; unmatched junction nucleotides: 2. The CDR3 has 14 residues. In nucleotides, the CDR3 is TGCGCCAGCAGTGGCACTAGCGGGTCCTACGAGCAGTACTTC. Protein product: CASSGTSGSYEQYF.

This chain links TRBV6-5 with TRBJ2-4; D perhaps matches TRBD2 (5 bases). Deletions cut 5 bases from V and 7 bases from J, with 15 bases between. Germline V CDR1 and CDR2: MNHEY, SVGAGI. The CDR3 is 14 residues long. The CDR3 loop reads CASSGSWERNIQYF. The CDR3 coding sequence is TGTGCCAGCAGTGGTTCGTGGGAGAGGAACATTCAGTACTTC.

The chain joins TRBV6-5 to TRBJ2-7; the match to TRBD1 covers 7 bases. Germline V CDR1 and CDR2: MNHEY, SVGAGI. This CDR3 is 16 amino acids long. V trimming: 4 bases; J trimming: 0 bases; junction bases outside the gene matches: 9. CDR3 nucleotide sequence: TGTGCCAGCAGTTCCACTTCTCGACAGGGCTCCTACGAGCAGTACTTC. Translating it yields CASSSTSRQGSYEQYF.

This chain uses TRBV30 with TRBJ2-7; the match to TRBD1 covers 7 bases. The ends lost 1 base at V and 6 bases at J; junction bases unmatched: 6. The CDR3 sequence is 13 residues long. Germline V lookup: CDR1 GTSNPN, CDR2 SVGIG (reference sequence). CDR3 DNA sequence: TGTGCCTGGAGTGCGGGGACAGCTCCCGAGCAGTACTTC. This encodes CAWSAGTAPEQYF.